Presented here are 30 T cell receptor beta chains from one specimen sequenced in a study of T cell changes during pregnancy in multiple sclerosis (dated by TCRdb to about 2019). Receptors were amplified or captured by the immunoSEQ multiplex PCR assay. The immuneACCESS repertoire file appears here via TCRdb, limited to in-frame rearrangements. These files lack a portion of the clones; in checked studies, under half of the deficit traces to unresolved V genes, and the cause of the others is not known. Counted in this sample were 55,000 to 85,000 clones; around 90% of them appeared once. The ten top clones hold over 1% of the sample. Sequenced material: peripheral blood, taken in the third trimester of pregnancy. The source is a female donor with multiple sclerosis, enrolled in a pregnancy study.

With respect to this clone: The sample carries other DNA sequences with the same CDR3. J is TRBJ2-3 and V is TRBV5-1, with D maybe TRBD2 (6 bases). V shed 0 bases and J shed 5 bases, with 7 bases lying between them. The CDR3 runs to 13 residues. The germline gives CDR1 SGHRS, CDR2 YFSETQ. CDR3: CASSLGGEDTQYF. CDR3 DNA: TGCGCCAGCAGCTTGGGGGGGGAAGATACGCAGTATTTT.

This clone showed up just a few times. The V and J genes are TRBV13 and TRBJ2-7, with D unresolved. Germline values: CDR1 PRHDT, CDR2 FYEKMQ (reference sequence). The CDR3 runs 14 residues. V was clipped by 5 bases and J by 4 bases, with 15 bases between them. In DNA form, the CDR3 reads TGTGCCAGCAGCCTCCCATCGGGTCCTTACGAGCAGTACTTC. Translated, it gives CASSLPSGPYEQYF.

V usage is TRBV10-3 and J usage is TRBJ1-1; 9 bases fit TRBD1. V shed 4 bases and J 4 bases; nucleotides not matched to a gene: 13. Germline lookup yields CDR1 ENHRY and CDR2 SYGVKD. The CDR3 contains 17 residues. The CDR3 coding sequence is TGTGCCATCAGTGCCGGGACAGGGAGGGAGGGTAGCACTGAAGCTTTCTTT. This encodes CAISAGTGREGSTEAFF.

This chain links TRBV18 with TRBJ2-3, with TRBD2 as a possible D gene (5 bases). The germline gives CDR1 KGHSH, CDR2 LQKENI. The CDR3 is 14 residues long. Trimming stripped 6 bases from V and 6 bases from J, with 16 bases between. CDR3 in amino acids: CASSLGRTLDTQYF. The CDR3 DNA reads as TGTGCCAGCTCCCTAGGCAGGACTTTGGATACGCAGTATTTT.

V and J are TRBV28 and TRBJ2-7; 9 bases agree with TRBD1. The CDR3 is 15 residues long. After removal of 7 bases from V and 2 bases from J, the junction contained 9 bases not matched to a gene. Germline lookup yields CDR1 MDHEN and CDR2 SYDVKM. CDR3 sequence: CASTAGDRVPYEQYF. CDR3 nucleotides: TGTGCCAGCACCGCAGGGGACAGGGTACCCTACGAGCAGTACTTC.

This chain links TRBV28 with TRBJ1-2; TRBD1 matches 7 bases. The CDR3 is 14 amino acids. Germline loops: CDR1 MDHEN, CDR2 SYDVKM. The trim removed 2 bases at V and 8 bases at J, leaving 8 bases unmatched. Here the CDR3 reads CASSLETGRIGYTF. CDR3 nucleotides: TGTGCCAGCAGTTTAGAGACAGGGAGAATCGGCTACACCTTC.

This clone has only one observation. DNA of the CDR3: TGTGCCAGCAGCGCCAGAGGAGAGACCCAGTACTTC. It codes for CASSARGETQYF. The chain is built from TRBV7-2 and TRBJ2-5; D gene ambiguous. Germline assignment: CDR1 SGHTA and CDR2 FQGNSA. The V end lost 5 bases, the J end lost 4 bases, and 8 bases lay between the germline ends. The CDR3 is 12 amino acids.

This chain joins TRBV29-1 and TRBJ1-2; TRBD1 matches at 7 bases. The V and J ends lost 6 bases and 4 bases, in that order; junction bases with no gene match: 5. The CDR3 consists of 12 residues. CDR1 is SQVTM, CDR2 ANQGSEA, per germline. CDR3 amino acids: CSVAGGGYGYTF. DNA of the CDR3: TGCAGCGTGGCAGGGGGTGGCTATGGCTACACCTTC.

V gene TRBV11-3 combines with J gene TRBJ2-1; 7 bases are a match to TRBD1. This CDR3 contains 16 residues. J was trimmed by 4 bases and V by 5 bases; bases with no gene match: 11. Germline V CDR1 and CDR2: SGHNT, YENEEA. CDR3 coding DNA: TGTGCCAGCAGCCCCTCGACAGGGCGGACTTACAATGAGCAGTTCTTC. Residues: CASSPSTGRTYNEQFF.

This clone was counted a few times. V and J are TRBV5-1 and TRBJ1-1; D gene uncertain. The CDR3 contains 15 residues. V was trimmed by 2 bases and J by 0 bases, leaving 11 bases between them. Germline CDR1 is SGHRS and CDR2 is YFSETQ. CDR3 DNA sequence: TGCGCCAGCAGCTTATCTGGGCAGATGAACACTGAAGCTTTCTTT. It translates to CASSLSGQMNTEAFF.

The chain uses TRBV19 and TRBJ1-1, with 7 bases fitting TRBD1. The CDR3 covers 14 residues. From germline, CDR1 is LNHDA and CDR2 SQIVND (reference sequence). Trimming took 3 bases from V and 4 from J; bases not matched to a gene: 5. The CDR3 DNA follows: TGTGCCAGTAGTATGGGCAGGGGGAGCACTGAAGCTTTCTTT. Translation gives CASSMGRGSTEAFF.

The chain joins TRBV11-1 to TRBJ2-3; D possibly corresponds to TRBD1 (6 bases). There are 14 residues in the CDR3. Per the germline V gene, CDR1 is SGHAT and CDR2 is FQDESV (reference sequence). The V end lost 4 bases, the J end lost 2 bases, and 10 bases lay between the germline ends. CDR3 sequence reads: CASSYLGATDTQYF. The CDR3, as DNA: TGTGCCAGCAGCTACCTGGGGGCCACAGATACGCAGTATTTT.

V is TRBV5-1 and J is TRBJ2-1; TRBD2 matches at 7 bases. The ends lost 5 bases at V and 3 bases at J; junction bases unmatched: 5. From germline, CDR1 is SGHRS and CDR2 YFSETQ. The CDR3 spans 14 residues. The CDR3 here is CASSPSGYYNEQFF. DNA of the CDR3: TGCGCCAGCAGTCCTAGCGGATACTACAATGAGCAGTTCTTC.

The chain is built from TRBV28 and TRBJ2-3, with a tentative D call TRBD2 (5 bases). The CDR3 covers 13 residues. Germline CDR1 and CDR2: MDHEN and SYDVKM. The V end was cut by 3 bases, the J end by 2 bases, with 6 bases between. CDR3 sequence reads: CASSFGNTDTQYF. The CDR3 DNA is TGTGCCAGCAGTTTCGGGAACACAGATACGCAGTATTTT. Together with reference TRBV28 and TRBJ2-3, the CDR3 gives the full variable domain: DVKVTQSSRYLVKRTGEKVFLECVQDMDHENMFWYRQDPGLGLRLIYFSYDVKMKEKGDIPEGYSVSREKKERFSLILESASTNQTSMYLCASSFGNTDTQYFGPGTRLTVL.

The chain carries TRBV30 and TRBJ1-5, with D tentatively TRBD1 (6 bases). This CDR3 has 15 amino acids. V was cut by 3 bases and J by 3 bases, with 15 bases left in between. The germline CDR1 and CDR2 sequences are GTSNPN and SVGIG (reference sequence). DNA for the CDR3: TGTGCCTGGAGGTCGGCGGGGGCTTTCAATCAGCCCCAGCATTTT. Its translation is CAWRSAGAFNQPQHF.

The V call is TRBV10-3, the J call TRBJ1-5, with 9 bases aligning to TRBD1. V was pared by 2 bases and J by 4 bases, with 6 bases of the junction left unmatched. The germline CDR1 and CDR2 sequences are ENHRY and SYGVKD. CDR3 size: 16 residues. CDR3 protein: CAISETGQGMNQPQHF. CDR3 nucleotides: TGTGCCATCAGTGAGACGGGACAGGGAATGAATCAGCCCCAGCATTTT.

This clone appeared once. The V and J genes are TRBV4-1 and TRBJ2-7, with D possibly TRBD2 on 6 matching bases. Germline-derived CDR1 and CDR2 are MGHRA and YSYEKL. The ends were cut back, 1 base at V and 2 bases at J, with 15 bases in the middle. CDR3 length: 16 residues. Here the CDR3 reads CASSQVLVGGTYEQYF. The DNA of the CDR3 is TGCGCCAGCAGCCAAGTCCTGGTGGGAGGAACCTACGAGCAGTACTTC.

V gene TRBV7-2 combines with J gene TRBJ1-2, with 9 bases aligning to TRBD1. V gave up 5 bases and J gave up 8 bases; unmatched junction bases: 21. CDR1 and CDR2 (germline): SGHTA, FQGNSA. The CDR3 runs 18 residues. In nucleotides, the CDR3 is TGTGCCAGCAGCCCTCGACAGGGGGGTGGAGTAGGTTCTGGAGGCTACACCTTC. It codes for CASSPRQGGGVGSGGYTF. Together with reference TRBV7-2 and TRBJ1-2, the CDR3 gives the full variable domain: GAGVSQSPSNKVTEKGKDVELRCDPISGHTALYWYRQSLGQGLEFLIYFQGNSAPDKSGLPSDRFSAERTGGSVSTLTIQRTQQEDSAVYLCASSPRQGGGVGSGGYTFGSGTRLTVV.

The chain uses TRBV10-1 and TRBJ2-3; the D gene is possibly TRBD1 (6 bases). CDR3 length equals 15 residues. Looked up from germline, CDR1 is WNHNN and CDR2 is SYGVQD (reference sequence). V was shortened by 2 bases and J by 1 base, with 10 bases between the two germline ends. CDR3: CASSERSGGTDTQYF. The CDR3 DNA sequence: TGCGCCAGCAGTGAGCGGTCAGGGGGCACAGATACGCAGTATTTT.

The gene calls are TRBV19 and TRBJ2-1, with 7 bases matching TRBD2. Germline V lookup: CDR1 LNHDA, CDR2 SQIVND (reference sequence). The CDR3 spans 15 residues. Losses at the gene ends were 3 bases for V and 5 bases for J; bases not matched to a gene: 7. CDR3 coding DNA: TGTGCCAGTAGTATCTGGGGTAGCGGGCACAATGAGCAGTTCTTC. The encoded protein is CASSIWGSGHNEQFF. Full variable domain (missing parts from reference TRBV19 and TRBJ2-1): DGGITQSPKYLFRKEGQNVTLSCEQNLNHDAMYWYRQDPGQGLRLIYYSQIVNDFQKGDIAEGYSVSREKKESFPLTVTSAQKNPTAFYLCASSIWGSGHNEQFFGPGTRLTVL.

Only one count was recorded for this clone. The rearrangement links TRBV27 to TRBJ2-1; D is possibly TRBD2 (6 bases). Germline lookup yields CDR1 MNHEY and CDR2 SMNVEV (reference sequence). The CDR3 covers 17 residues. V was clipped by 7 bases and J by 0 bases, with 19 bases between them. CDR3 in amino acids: CASMNYAGISSYNEQFF. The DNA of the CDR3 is TGTGCCAGCATGAATTATGCGGGGATAAGCTCCTACAATGAGCAGTTCTTC.

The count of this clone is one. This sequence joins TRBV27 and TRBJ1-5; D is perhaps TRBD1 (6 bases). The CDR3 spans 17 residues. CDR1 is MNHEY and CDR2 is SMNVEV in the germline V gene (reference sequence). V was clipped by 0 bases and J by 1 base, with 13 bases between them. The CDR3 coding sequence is TGTGCCAGCAGTTTATCGGGGGCATACCGGAGCAATCAGCCCCAGCATTTT. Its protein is CASSLSGAYRSNQPQHF.

CDR3 in amino acids: CASSAHYGYTF. The CDR3 nucleotides are TGTGCCAGCAGCGCGCACTATGGCTACACCTTC. V gene TRBV7-2 combines with J gene TRBJ1-2; no reliable D call. V lost 5 bases, J lost 3 bases, and 4 bases lay in between. Germline V lookup: CDR1 SGHTA, CDR2 FQGNSA. The CDR3 loop spans 11 amino acids.

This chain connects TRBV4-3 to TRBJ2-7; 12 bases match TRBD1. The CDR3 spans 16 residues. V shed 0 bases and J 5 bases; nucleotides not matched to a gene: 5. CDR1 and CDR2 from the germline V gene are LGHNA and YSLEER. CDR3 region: CASSQELGQGAHEQYF. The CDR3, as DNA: TGCGCCAGCAGCCAAGAATTGGGACAGGGGGCCCACGAGCAGTACTTC.

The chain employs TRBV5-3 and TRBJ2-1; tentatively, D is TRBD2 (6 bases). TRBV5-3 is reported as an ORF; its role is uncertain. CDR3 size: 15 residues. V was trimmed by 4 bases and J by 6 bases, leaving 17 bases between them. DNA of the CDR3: TGTGCCAGAAGCCAACTAAATGGAGGGAGCAATGAGCAGTTCTTC. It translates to CARSQLNGGSNEQFF.

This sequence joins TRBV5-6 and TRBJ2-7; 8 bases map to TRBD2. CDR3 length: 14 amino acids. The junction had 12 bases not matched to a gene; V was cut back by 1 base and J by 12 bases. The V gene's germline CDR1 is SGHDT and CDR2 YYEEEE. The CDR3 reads CASSLRTSGRDRYF. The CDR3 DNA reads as TGTGCCAGCAGCTTGAGAACAAGCGGGAGAGATAGGTACTTC.

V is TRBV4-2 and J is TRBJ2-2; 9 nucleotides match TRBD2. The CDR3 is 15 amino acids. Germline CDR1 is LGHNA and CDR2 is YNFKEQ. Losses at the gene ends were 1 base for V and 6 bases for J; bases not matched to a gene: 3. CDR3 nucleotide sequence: TGTGCCAGCAGCCAAGTAGAGCGGGAGGCCGGGGAGCTGTTTTTT. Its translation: CASSQVEREAGELFF.

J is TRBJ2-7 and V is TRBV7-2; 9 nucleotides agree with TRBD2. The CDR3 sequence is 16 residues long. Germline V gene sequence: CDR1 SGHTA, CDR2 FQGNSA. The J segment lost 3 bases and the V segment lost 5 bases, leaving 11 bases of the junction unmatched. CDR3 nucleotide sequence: TGTGCCAGCAGCGGTCCCGGGGTAGCGGGAGTCTACGAGCAGTACTTC. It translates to CASSGPGVAGVYEQYF.

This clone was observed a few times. CDR3 amino acids: CASSSTTSGMYEQFF. CDR3 sequence (DNA): TGTGCCAGCAGCTCGACGACTAGCGGGATGTATGAGCAGTTCTTC. The chain is built from TRBV7-8 and TRBJ2-1, with TRBD2 matching 11 bases. The CDR3 consists of 15 residues. CDR1 and CDR2 from the germline V gene are SGHVS and FQNEAQ. The ends lost 4 bases at V and 8 bases at J; junction bases unmatched: 7.

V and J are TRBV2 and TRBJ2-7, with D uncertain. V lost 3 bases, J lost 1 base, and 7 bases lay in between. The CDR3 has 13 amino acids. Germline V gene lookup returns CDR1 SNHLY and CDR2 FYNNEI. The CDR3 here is CASSDSTSYEQYF. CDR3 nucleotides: TGTGCCAGCAGTGACAGTACATCCTACGAGCAGTACTTC.